These 8 T cell receptor beta chains came from one sample sequenced in a study of response to subunit inactivated influenza vaccine. From the RT-PCR reads, TCRdb called clonotypes with MiXCR, one entry per CDR3 protein. The sample lists roughly 500,000 distinct CDR3 sequences, about 17% occurring once. This specimen consisted of CD4+ T cells sorted from PBMCs, obtained around 2 years after vaccination. Receptors were obtained from a man aged 45-69 years who received an inactivated influenza vaccine.

This clonotype appeared a few times. The chain combines TRBV6-4 with TRBJ1-1; possibly TRBD1 for D (5 bases). Trimming shortened V by 6 bases and J by 0 bases, and 11 bases separated the two germline ends. The CDR3 is 14 amino acids. Germline CDR1 reads MRHNA; CDR2 reads SNTAGT. CDR3 nucleotide sequence: TGTGCCAGCAGGGACGGAGGGGTGAACACTGAAGCTTTCTTT. Its translation: CASRDGGVNTEAFF.

The chain carries TRBV5-1 and TRBJ1-4, with D possibly matching TRBD1 (5 bases). There are 16 residues in the CDR3. The V gene lost 4 bases and the J gene lost 0 bases, with 13 bases spanning the gap. Germline values: CDR1 SGHRS, CDR2 YFSETQ. CDR3 nucleotides: TGCGCCAGCAGCCGGGATCGACAGACAACTAATGAAAAACTGTTTTTT. Its protein is CASSRDRQTTNEKLFF. Based on the CDR3 plus reference TRBV5-1 and TRBJ1-4, the full variable domain is KAGVTQTPRYLIKTRGQQVTLSCSPISGHRSVSWYQQTPGQGLQFLFEYFSETQRNKGNFPGRFSGRQFSNSRSEMNVSTLELGDSALYLCASSRDRQTTNEKLFFGSGTQLSVL.

This clonotype was observed a handful of times. The chain is built from TRBV12-3 or TRBV12-4 and TRBJ2-4; 7 bases fit TRBD1. V lost 2 bases, J lost 3 bases, and 1 base stayed unmatched. CDR3 length: 14 amino acids. The CDR3, as DNA: TGTGCCAGCAGTTTAACAGGGGACAAAAACATTCAGTACTTC. This gives the protein CASSLTGDKNIQYF.

This clonotype occurred a few times. CDR3 protein: CASSTRTGRDTEAFF. The CDR3 DNA is TGTGCCAGCAGCACCCGGACAGGTAGGGACACTGAAGCTTTCTTT. The gene calls are TRBV9 and TRBJ1-1; TRBD1 agrees at 7 bases. Germline-derived CDR1 and CDR2 are SGDLS and YYNGEE. The CDR3 spans 15 residues. Trimming cost V 4 bases and J 3 bases; bases outside gene matches: 9.

This clonotype was detected many times. The chain has TRBV29-1 and TRBJ2-1; D gene unclear. The germline gives CDR1 SQVTM, CDR2 ANQGSEA. The CDR3 extends over 16 amino acids. The V and J ends lost 0 bases and 0 bases respectively, with 12 bases between them. The CDR3 here is CSVEDIAISSYNEQFF. The CDR3 coding sequence is TGCAGCGTTGAAGATATTGCGATAAGCTCCTACAATGAGCAGTTCTTC.

There are a few counts of this clonotype. V gene TRBV6-1 combines with J gene TRBJ2-7, with D perhaps matching TRBD1 (5 bases). Germline CDR1 is MNHNS and CDR2 is SASEGT. This CDR3 contains 15 residues. Trimming removed 6 bases at V and 0 bases at J, with 15 bases between. This CDR3 reads CASRSRQFSSYEQYF. As DNA, the CDR3 is TGTGCCAGCAGATCAAGACAGTTCAGCTCCTACGAGCAGTACTTC.

The rearrangement joins TRBV12-3 or TRBV12-4 to TRBJ1-5, with D perhaps TRBD1 (5 bases). There are 14 residues in the CDR3. Trimming took off 6 bases at V and 6 bases at J, with 15 bases between the two ends. The CDR3 bases are TGTGCCAGCAGCTCCGGCGGGGGTACTCAGCCCCAGCATTTT. This codes for CASSSGGGTQPQHF.

This clonotype was observed at least ten times. The rearrangement joins TRBV5-1 to TRBJ2-2; D is uncertain. The CDR3 runs to 13 residues. Trimming removed 6 bases at V and 5 bases at J, with 11 bases between. CDR1 SGHRS and CDR2 YFSETQ come from the germline V gene. The CDR3 here is CASTGIMTGELFF. The CDR3 region has the DNA TGCGCCAGCACTGGCATCATGACCGGGGAGCTGTTTTTT.